The 22 T cell receptor beta chains below were found in one sample sequenced in a study of CD8+ T cells in alopecia areata. Extracted RNA was reverse transcribed into cDNA, the sequencing template. TCRdb's table, derived via immunoSEQ multiplex PCR, lists solely in-frame clones and lacks some. The sample includes about 1,700 clones, none of them occurring once. The sequencing input was skin. The receptors were sampled from a C3H/HeJ mouse with alopecia areata. For the strain, the MHC haplotype given is H2-k.

This clone was detected ten times or more. The gene names given are mouse names. This CDR3 reads CASSQVGNQDTQYF. CDR3 DNA (partial): TGTGCCAGCAGCCAAGTGGGGAACCAAGAC. The rearrangement uses TRBV5 and TRBJ2-5; tentative D call: TRBD2 (5 bases). The read stops 4 residues short of the end of the CDR3; the missing end is completed from the germline J gene. Germline assignment: CDR1 LGHNA and CDR2 YNLKQL (reference sequence). This CDR3 has 14 residues. V shed 1 base and J shed 0 bases, with 5 bases lying between them.

This clone was counted only a few times. Gene and germline names: mouse. The CDR3 end is not reached by the read, which stops 4 residues before it; the germline J gene fills it in. The V call is TRBV19, the J call TRBJ2-1; maybe TRBD2 (7 bases). This CDR3 spans 14 amino acids. Germline V CDR1 and CDR2: FNHDT, SITEND (reference sequence). V lost 2 bases to trimming and J lost 3 bases, with 9 bases between them. The CDR3 sequence is CASSILGAYAEQFF. CDR3 DNA (partial): TGTGCCAGCAGTATTCTGGGGGCCTATGCT.

Details on this clone: Gene names refer to mouse genes. The read ends 4 residues before the CDR3 terminus; that terminus is restored from the germline J gene. This chain connects TRBV4 to TRBJ2-1; TRBD1 matches at 7 bases. Germline V gives CDR1 LGHDT, CDR2 YNNKQL (reference sequence). The length of the CDR3 is 12 residues. The covered CDR3 bases are TGTGCCAGCAGCCTGACAGGGGCT. Translation gives CASSLTGA. In full, the CDR3 is CASSLTGAEQFF.

A remark on this clone: The gene symbols are mouse symbols. The part of the CDR3 DNA that was read is TGTGCCAGCAGTGATTTGGGGGGTAAT. Translation gives CASSDLGGN. The full CDR3 sequence reads CASSDLGGNEQYF. The chain employs TRBV13-3 and TRBJ2-7; 7 bases line up with TRBD2. The read comes to an end 4 residues before the CDR3 does, leaving the germline J gene to fill in the end. Germline values: CDR1 NNHDY, CDR2 SYVADS. The CDR3 is 13 amino acids.

Only a few counts were recorded for this clone. The gene names given are mouse names. The read halts 3 residues ahead of the CDR3 end, with the missing end drawn from the germline J gene. The chain couples TRBV12-1 to TRBJ1-6; 7 bases are a match to TRBD1. TRBJ1-6 is an ORF for which the function is uncertain. Germline CDR1 is SGHSN and CDR2 is HYEKVE. With V trimmed by 3 bases and J by 6 bases, 4 bases remained unmatched. CDR3 length equals 14 residues. Partial CDR3 DNA: TGTGCCAGCTCTACTGACAGGGTTAATTCGCCC. It translates to CASSTDRVNSP. The full CDR3 is CASSTDRVNSPLYF.

Details on this clone: Gene names and germline refer to mouse. The DNA ends 4 residues before the CDR3 does, and the rest of the CDR3 is filled in from the germline J gene. The chain has TRBV4 and TRBJ2-1, with 7 nucleotides matching TRBD2. The CDR3 runs 14 residues. Per the germline V gene, CDR1 is LGHDT and CDR2 is YNNKQL (reference sequence). V gave up 3 bases and J gave up 2 bases; unmatched junction bases: 1. The CDR3 protein is CASSYWGYYAEQFF. Incomplete CDR3 DNA: TGTGCCAGCAGCTACTGGGGGTACTATGCT. Together with reference TRBV4 and TRBJ2-1, the CDR3 gives the full variable domain: ETAVFQTPNYHVTQVGNEVSFNCKQTLGHDTMYWYKQDSKKLLKIMFSYNNKQLIVNETVPRRFSPQSSDKAHLNLRIKSVEPEDSAVYLCASSYWGYYAEQFFGPGTRLTVL.

This clone turned up a few times. The listed genes are named as in mouse. The DNA ends 4 residues before the CDR3 does, and the rest of the CDR3 is filled in from the germline J gene. The J gene is TRBJ2-2, the V gene TRBV13-1, with TRBD2 identical over 9 bases. The V gene's germline CDR1 is NSHNY and CDR2 SYGAGN. With V trimmed by 6 bases and J by 4 bases, 7 bases remained unmatched. The CDR3 loop spans 15 amino acids. CDR3 DNA, as far as it was read: TGTGCCAGCAACAACTGGGGGGAGATCACCGGG. Translating it yields CASNNWGEITG. The entire CDR3 is CASNNWGEITGQLYF.

This clone was found many times. Genes here carry mouse names. From the germline J gene comes the end of the CDR3, since the read stops 4 residues before it. This chain connects TRBV1 to TRBJ1-1; TRBD1 aligns across 10 bases. Germline V CDR1 and CDR2: NSQYPW, LRSPGD (reference sequence). This CDR3 region has 15 residues. V gave up 0 bases and J gave up 3 bases; unmatched junction bases: 1. The DNA read from the CDR3 is TGCACCTGCAGTGCAGAAGACAGGGGGCACACA. As protein: CTCSAEDRGHT. The CDR3 reads in full as CTCSAEDRGHTEVFF.

This clone is medium-sized in the sample. Mouse names are used for the genes. The CDR3 end is not reached by the read, which stops 4 residues before it; the germline J gene fills it in. The V gene is TRBV1, the J gene TRBJ2-1; 11 bases match TRBD1. In germline, CDR1 is NSQYPW, CDR2 LRSPGD (reference sequence). The CDR3 runs 15 residues. The trim removed 4 bases at V and 3 bases at J, leaving 2 bases unmatched. CDR3 region: CTCSVGTGGYAEQFF. Incomplete CDR3 DNA: TGCACCTGCAGTGTCGGGACAGGGGGCTATGCT.

This clone has at least ten counts. Any gene name here is a mouse gene name. Sequencing ends 4 residues short of the CDR3 end; the germline J gene provides the rest. This chain links TRBV5 with TRBJ2-4; the match to TRBD2 covers 8 bases. The V and J ends lost 0 bases and 3 bases, in that order; junction bases with no gene match: 5. The CDR3 length is 16 residues. Germline loops: CDR1 LGHNA, CDR2 YNLKQL (reference sequence). CDR3 DNA, as far as it was read: TGTGCCAGCAGCCAAGAGGGGGGGCGCCGACAAAAC. Translating it yields CASSQEGGRRQN. The CDR3 in its entirety is CASSQEGGRRQNTLYF.

Comment on this clone: Mouse gene names apply. CDR3 DNA, as far as it was read: TGTGCCAGCAGCCAGGACAGTTAT. This codes for CASSQDSY. The full CDR3 sequence reads CASSQDSYEQYF. The V call is TRBV5, the J call TRBJ2-7; maybe TRBD1 (6 bases). Read data end 4 residues before the CDR3 end; the end is taken from the germline J gene. The CDR3 has 12 residues. Germline loops: CDR1 LGHNA, CDR2 YNLKQL (reference sequence).

Comment on this clone: Gene names are the mouse ones. The CDR3 extends 4 residues past the end of the read, so its final part is completed from the germline J gene. V and J are TRBV13-2 and TRBJ2-3, with 9 nucleotides matching TRBD2. CDR1 NNHNN and CDR2 SYGAGS come from the germline V gene (reference sequence). The ends lost 0 bases at V and 0 bases at J; junction bases unmatched: 2. The CDR3 contains 16 residues. Here the CDR3 reads CASGDDWGVSAETLYF. The CDR3 DNA, read in part, is TGTGCCAGCGGTGATGACTGGGGGGTGAGTGCAGAA.

On this clone: Mouse gene names and germline throughout. The CDR3 extends 4 residues past the end of the read, so its final part is completed from the germline J gene. The rearrangement links TRBV13-2 to TRBJ1-2; 8 bases agree with TRBD1. CDR3 size: 13 residues. Looked up from germline, CDR1 is NNHNN and CDR2 is SYGAGS (reference sequence). V lost 3 bases and J lost 3; bases outside the gene matches: 1. The CDR3 DNA, read in part, is TGTGCCAGCGGTGCACAGGGGGACTCC. Protein product: CASGAQGDS. The whole CDR3 sequence is CASGAQGDSDYTF.

In its sample, this clone ranks as medium-sized. Gene names denote mouse genes. Read coverage stops 4 residues before the CDR3 terminus; the germline J gene supplies the remainder. The rearrangement links TRBV3 to TRBJ2-2; 11 bases map to TRBD2. The germline CDR1 and CDR2 sequences are SNHLY and FYNGKV (reference sequence). V was clipped by 5 bases and J by 0 bases; unmatched bases: 5. The CDR3 runs 17 residues. The covered CDR3 bases are TGTGCCAGCAGCCCCCGGGACTGGGGGACAAACACCGGG. It yields the protein CASSPRDWGTNTG. The full CDR3 reads CASSPRDWGTNTGQLYF.

Within the sample, this clone is large. Gene names are the mouse ones. The read terminates 4 residues ahead of where the CDR3 ends, so the germline J gene completes it. This chain links TRBV5 with TRBJ2-1, with a tentative D call TRBD1 (6 bases). The CDR3 has 15 amino acids. Trimming stripped 2 bases from V and 1 base from J, with 9 bases between. Germline assignment: CDR1 LGHNA and CDR2 YNLKQL (reference sequence). The CDR3 DNA, read in part, is TGTGCCAGCAGCCAACCCAGGGGAAACTATGCT. Residues: CASSQPRGNYA. In full, the CDR3 reads CASSQPRGNYAEQFF.

As to this clone: Mouse gene names apply. Incomplete CDR3 DNA: TGTGCCTGGACACAGGGGGCTAACACA. This sequence encodes CAWTQGANT. From start to end, the CDR3 is CAWTQGANTEVFF. The chain recombines TRBV31 with TRBJ1-1; the match to TRBD1 covers 9 bases. The CDR3 extends 4 residues past the end of the read, so its final part is completed from the germline J gene. J was trimmed by 2 bases and V by 4 bases; bases with no gene match: 2. Germline V gives CDR1 GKSSPN, CDR2 SITVG. The length of the CDR3 is 13 residues.

The table lists this clone with many counts. Each gene name is a mouse one. The observed sequence ends 4 residues before the CDR3 terminus, with the missing tail filled in from the germline J gene. The gene calls are TRBV13-2 and TRBJ2-5, with 12 bases that match TRBD2. Per the germline V gene, CDR1 is NNHNN and CDR2 is SYGAGS (reference sequence). The CDR3 sequence is 15 residues long. CDR3 bases read: TGTGCCAGCGGTGCCGGGACTGGGGGGCCAGAC. It is translated as CASGAGTGGPD. The whole CDR3 reads CASGAGTGGPDTQYF.

This clone has at least ten counts. Any gene name here is a mouse gene name. Coverage ceases 4 residues before the CDR3 finishes, and the germline J gene fills in the end. This chain joins TRBV5 and TRBJ2-1; TRBD1 aligns across 11 bases. This CDR3 has 16 amino acids. Germline V CDR1 and CDR2: LGHNA, YNLKQL (reference sequence). The CDR3 loop is CASSQDKDRGRAEQFF. The CDR3 DNA, read in part, is TGTGCCAGCAGCCAAGATAAGGACAGGGGGCGGGCT.

With respect to this clone: The genes and germline here are from mouse. The read is 4 residues too short to cover the CDR3 end, so that end is filled in from the germline J gene. The rearrangement links TRBV13-3 to TRBJ2-7; 9 nucleotides match TRBD1. This CDR3 is built from 13 residues. CDR1 and CDR2 from the germline V gene are NNHDY and SYVADS. The CDR3 sequence is CASSAGTGNEQYF. The CDR3 DNA, read in part, is TGTGCCAGCAGTGCCGGGACAGGGAAT.

This clone was counted ten times or more. Here the gene names and germline are mouse. The read gets to within 4 residues of the CDR3 end, and the germline J gene fills in the rest. This chain joins TRBV5 and TRBJ2-2, with 7 bases identical to TRBD1. The CDR3 has 16 amino acids. Unmatched junction bases numbered 5, after V lost 4 bases and J lost 0 bases. Germline V gives CDR1 LGHNA, CDR2 YNLKQL (reference sequence). The CDR3 here is CASSLRQGTNTGQLYF. The part of the CDR3 DNA that was read is TGTGCCAGCAGCCTACGACAGGGCACAAACACCGGG.

This clone showed up many times. Genes and germline are mouse. The read finishes 4 residues shy of the CDR3 end, and the germline J gene is used to complete it. The chain is built from TRBV1 and TRBJ2-4; 7 bases line up with TRBD2. V gave up 1 base and J gave up 0 bases; unmatched junction bases: 4. Germline CDR1 and CDR2: NSQYPW and LRSPGD (reference sequence). The CDR3 runs 16 residues. The CDR3 bases that were read are TGCACCTGCAGTGCAGGGACTGGATTTAGTCAAAAC. Its protein product is CTCSAGTGFSQN. The full CDR3 protein is CTCSAGTGFSQNTLYF.

The table lists this clone with a few counts. The gene names given are mouse names. The read ends 4 residues shy of where the CDR3 ends; the end is completed using the germline J gene. The V gene is TRBV1, the J gene TRBJ1-1; TRBD1 aligns across 7 bases. Germline CDR1 reads NSQYPW; CDR2 reads LRSPGD (reference sequence). CDR3 size: 12 residues. CDR3 DNA (partial): TGCACCTGCAGTGGACAGGGACCA. Amino acids: CTCSGQGP. The CDR3 in its entirety is CTCSGQGPEVFF.